Only a few counts were recorded for the clone carrying this T cell receptor (beta chain). The target antigen is unknown. CDR1 LNHNV and CDR2 YYDKDF come from the germline V gene (reference sequence). The trim removed 4 bases at V and 4 bases at J, leaving 6 bases unmatched. The CDR3 covers 14 residues. TCRdb independently ran MiXCR on the 5' RACE reads; one entry per CDR3 protein. The repertoire holds 150,000 to 250,000 distinct CDR3 sequences, with around 13% as singletons. This specimen comes from a study of CD8 T cells in ankylosing spondylitis. Study results and caveats: There was reportedly significant enrichment of clones that were disease-linked in matched ankylosing spondylitis synovial fluid. A CD8+ phenotype characterized the disease-linked clones, which were relatively rare in peripheral blood.

This chain joins TRBV15 and TRBJ1-1; TRBD1 agrees at 7 bases. The sequenced material came from blood, either unsorted or a sorted T cell fraction (not recorded which). This receptor was obtained from a male donor with ankylosing spondylitis or in good health (not recorded which). The CDR3 sequence: CATSTTGVGTEAFF. The CDR3 DNA follows: TGTGCCACCAGCACCACAGGGGTAGGCACTGAAGCTTTCTTT.